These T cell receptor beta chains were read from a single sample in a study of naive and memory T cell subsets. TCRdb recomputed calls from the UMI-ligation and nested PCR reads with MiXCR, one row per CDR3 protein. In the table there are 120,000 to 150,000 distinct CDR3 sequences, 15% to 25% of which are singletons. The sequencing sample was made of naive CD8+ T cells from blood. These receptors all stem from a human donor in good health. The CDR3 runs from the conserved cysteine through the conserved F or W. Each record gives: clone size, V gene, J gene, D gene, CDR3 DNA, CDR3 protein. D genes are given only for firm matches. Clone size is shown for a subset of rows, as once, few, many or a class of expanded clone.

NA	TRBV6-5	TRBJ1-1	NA	TGTGCCAGCAGTTACGGCAGCATGAACACTGAAGCTTTCTTT	CASSYGSMNTEAFF
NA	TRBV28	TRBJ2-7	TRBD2	TGTGCCAGCAGTTTAGTACTAGCGGGCTCCTACGAGCAGTACTTC	CASSLVLAGSYEQYF
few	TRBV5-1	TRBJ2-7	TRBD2	TGCGCCAGCAGCTTGGGTGCGGGGGAATCCTACGAGCAGTACTTC	CASSLGAGESYEQYF
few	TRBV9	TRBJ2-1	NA	TGTGCCAGCAGCGTAGAGGGTAGCCCTAATGAGCAGTTCTTC	CASSVEGSPNEQFF
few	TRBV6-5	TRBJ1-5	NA	TGTGCCAGCAGTTACATACAGGGAGAACAGCCCCAGCATTTT	CASSYIQGEQPQHF
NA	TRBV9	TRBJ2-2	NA	TGTGCCAGCAGCGTAGCTCTTTCGGGGGAGCTGTTTTTT	CASSVALSGELFF
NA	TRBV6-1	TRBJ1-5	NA	TGTGCCAGCAGTGAAGGATATCAGCCCCAGCATTTT	CASSEGYQPQHF
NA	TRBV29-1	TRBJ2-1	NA	TGCAGCGTTAGGGGTTTAGCAACGAGCTCCTACAATGAGCAGTTCTTC	CSVRGLATSSYNEQFF
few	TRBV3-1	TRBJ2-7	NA	TGTGCCAGCAGCCAGGGGATTGACAACTCCTACGAGCAGTACTTC	CASSQGIDNSYEQYF
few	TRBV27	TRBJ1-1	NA	TGTGCCAGCAGTTTAGGGGGATCCACTGAAGCTTTCTTT	CASSLGGSTEAFF
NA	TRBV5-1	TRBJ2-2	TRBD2	TGCGCCAGCAGCGGGGGACTAGCAGACACCGGGGAGCTGTTTTTT	CASSGGLADTGELFF
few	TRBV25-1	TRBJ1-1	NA	TGTGCCAGCAGTGAAGGGGGGGGCACTGAAGCTTTCTTT	CASSEGGGTEAFF
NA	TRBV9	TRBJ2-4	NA	TGTGCCAGCAGCGCCGCGGCGGCTGCCAAAAACATTCAGTACTTC	CASSAAAAAKNIQYF
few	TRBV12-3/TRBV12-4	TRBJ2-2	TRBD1	TGTGCCACCGGGACAGCGAACACCGGGGAGCTGTTTTTT	CATGTANTGELFF
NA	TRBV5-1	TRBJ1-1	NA	TGCGCCAGCAGCTTGGGGGAGGGTCCCTACACCGAAGCTTTCTTT	CASSLGEGPYTEAFF
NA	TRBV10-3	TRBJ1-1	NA	TGTGCCATCAGTGAAATCGGAGGCACTGAAGCTTTCTTT	CAISEIGGTEAFF
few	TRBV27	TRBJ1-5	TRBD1	TGTGCCACCCGACAGGGGCCCAGTCAGCCCCAGCATTTT	CATRQGPSQPQHF
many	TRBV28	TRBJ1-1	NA	TGTGCCAGCAGGGTGAACACTGAAGCTTTCTTT	CASRVNTEAFF
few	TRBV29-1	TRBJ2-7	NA	TGCAGCGTTGTGTTTTTGGGCACGGAATCCTACGAGCAGTACTTC	CSVVFLGTESYEQYF
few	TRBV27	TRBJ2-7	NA	TGTGCCAGCAGTTGGGGGCACGAGCAGTACTTC	CASSWGHEQYF
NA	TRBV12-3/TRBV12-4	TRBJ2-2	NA	TGTGCCAGCACCGCGGGCACCGGGGAGCTGTTTTTT	CASTAGTGELFF
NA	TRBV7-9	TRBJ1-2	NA	TGTGCCAGCAGCCCCTCTGTAAACTATGGCTACACCTTC	CASSPSVNYGYTF
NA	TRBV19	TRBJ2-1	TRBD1	TGTGCCAGTAGTGGTGGGACAGGGCTTGTCAATGAGCAGTTCTTC	CASSGGTGLVNEQFF
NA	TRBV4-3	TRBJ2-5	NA	TGCGCCAGCAGCCAGGACATTGCCCAAGAGACCCAGTACTTC	CASSQDIAQETQYF
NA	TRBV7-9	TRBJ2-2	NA	TGTGCCAGCAGCCCAAGGGACTTTTCCAACACCGGGGAGCTGTTTTTT	CASSPRDFSNTGELFF
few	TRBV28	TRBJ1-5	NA	TGTGCCAGCAGTTTCTATAGTGTTGGTCAGCCCCAGCATTTT	CASSFYSVGQPQHF
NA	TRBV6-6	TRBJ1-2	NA	TGTGCCAGCAGTTACTCGATCGGGGACCGGTACCCCGGCTCGCTCCACTCTAACTATGGCTACACCTTC	CASSYSIGDRYPGSLHSNYGYTF
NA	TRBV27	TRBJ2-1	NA	TGTGCCAGCAGTTTTACAGGGACGAATGAGCAGTTCTTC	CASSFTGTNEQFF
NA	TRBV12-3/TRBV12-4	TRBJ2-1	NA	TGTGCCAGCAGTTGGGACTCTGGGGCCGATGAGCAGTTCTTC	CASSWDSGADEQFF
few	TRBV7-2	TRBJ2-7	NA	TGTGCCAGCAGCTTAAGTTGGCAGGGTGCCTACGAGCAGTACTTC	CASSLSWQGAYEQYF
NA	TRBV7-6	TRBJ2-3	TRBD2	TGTGCCAGCAGCCCGCAGACTAGCGGGAGTGAGGATACGCAGTATTTT	CASSPQTSGSEDTQYF
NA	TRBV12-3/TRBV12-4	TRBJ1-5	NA	TGTGCCAGCGGTCCTGGGGGATATGGCAATCAGCCCCAGCATTTT	CASGPGGYGNQPQHF
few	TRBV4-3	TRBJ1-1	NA	TGCGCCAGCAGCCAAGACTTCTTGGGCACTGAAGCTTTCTTT	CASSQDFLGTEAFF
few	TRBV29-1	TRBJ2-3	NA	TGCAGCGCTGAAGTGTGGGGGAGGATAGCAGATACGCAGTATTTT	CSAEVWGRIADTQYF
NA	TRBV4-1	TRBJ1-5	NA	TGCGCCAGCAGCCCACAGGGACTGCCCGATAATCAGCCCCAGCATTTT	CASSPQGLPDNQPQHF
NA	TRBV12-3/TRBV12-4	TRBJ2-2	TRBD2	TGTGCCAGCAGGTCCGGCGGGAGCTCGAGCACCGGGGAGCTGTTTTTT	CASRSGGSSSTGELFF
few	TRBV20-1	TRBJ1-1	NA	TGCAGTGCTAGCCCGTCGCACAGAGACACTGAAGCTTTCTTT	CSASPSHRDTEAFF
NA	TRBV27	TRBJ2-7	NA	TGTGCCAGCAGCCCTTTGGGGGGGCTGAACGAGCAGTACTTC	CASSPLGGLNEQYF
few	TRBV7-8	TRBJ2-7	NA	TGTGCCAGCAGCTTTTCTGAGAGAGCCTACGAGCAGTACTTC	CASSFSERAYEQYF
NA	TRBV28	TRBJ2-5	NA	TGTGCCAGCAGTTTACCCCAGGGAGTTCAAGAGACCCAGTACTTC	CASSLPQGVQETQYF